The rows below give T cell receptor beta chains drawn from one sample of a study of CD8+CD57+ T cells in acquired aplastic anemia. In TCRdb, the reads were re-called with MiXCR into one record per CDR3 protein. The sample carries a few hundred thousand distinct CDR3 sequences, approximately 58% recorded once. Sequencing was done on a sample of sorted CD4+, CD8+, or CD8+CD57+ T cells (not recorded which) from PBMCs. These receptors all come from a human donor with aplastic anemia. The CDR3 runs from the conserved cysteine through the conserved F or W. The order of the fields is D gene, CDR3 length, J gene, clone size, V gene, CDR3 protein, CDR3 DNA. The D gene is left open where the match is weak. For some rows the clone size is stated as once, few or many, or as a class when expanded; others skip it.

D gene: NA
CDR3 length: 16
J gene: TRBJ2-7
clone size: NA
V gene: TRBV15
CDR3 protein: CATSRVMTGGSCEQYF
CDR3 DNA: TGTGCCACCAGCAGAGTGATGACGGGCGGCTCCTGCGAGCAGTACTTC

D gene: TRBD1
CDR3 length: 16
J gene: TRBJ2-3
clone size: few
V gene: TRBV7-9
CDR3 protein: CASSLGDREIPDTQYF
CDR3 DNA: TGTGCCAGCAGCTTAGGGGACAGGGAAATTCCCGATACGCAGTATTTT

D gene: TRBD1
CDR3 length: 13
J gene: TRBJ2-1
clone size: NA
V gene: TRBV20-1
CDR3 protein: CSAKRRQGAEQFF
CDR3 DNA: TGCAGTGCTAAACGGAGACAGGGAGCAGAGCAGTTCTTC

D gene: TRBD1
CDR3 length: 16
J gene: TRBJ2-6
clone size: NA
V gene: TRBV5-1
CDR3 protein: CASSLGEVTGGNVLTF
CDR3 DNA: TGCGCCAGCAGCTTGGGTGAGGTGACAGGGGGCAACGTCCTGACTTTC

D gene: NA
CDR3 length: 17
J gene: TRBJ1-3
clone size: NA
V gene: TRBV12-3/TRBV12-4
CDR3 protein: CASSFYIGGSSGNTIYF
CDR3 DNA: TGTGCCAGCAGTTTCTATATAGGGGGAAGCTCTGGAAACACCATATATTTT

D gene: NA
CDR3 length: 15
J gene: TRBJ1-6
clone size: many
V gene: TRBV6-5
CDR3 protein: CASSLTGSLDSPLHF
CDR3 DNA: TGTGCCAGCAGTCTAACAGGGAGTCTGGATTCACCCCTCCACTTT

D gene: NA
CDR3 length: 16
J gene: TRBJ2-1
clone size: NA
V gene: TRBV7-2
CDR3 protein: CASSSERVWSYNEQFF
CDR3 DNA: TGTGCCAGCAGCTCAGAAAGGGTATGGTCTTACAATGAGCAGTTCTTC

D gene: NA
CDR3 length: 16
J gene: TRBJ1-2
clone size: NA
V gene: TRBV25-1
CDR3 protein: CASSDQPIQGNYGYTF
CDR3 DNA: TGTGCCAGCAGTGATCAACCCATCCAGGGAAACTATGGCTACACCTTC

D gene: NA
CDR3 length: 14
J gene: TRBJ2-5
clone size: few
V gene: TRBV24-1
CDR3 protein: CATSDLRGGETQYF
CDR3 DNA: TGTGCCACCAGTGATTTGAGGGGTGGAGAGACCCAGTACTTC

D gene: NA
CDR3 length: 15
J gene: TRBJ2-1
clone size: many
V gene: TRBV7-8
CDR3 protein: CASSLAGFSYNEQFF
CDR3 DNA: TGTGCCAGCAGCTTAGCGGGGTTCTCCTACAATGAGCAGTTCTTC

D gene: NA
CDR3 length: 15
J gene: TRBJ2-5
clone size: few
V gene: TRBV2
CDR3 protein: CASSEGASNQETQYF
CDR3 DNA: TGTGCCAGCAGTGAAGGGGCTAGCAATCAGGAGACCCAGTACTTC

D gene: NA
CDR3 length: 14
J gene: TRBJ2-7
clone size: NA
V gene: TRBV11-2
CDR3 protein: CASSQDIPSTTQYF
CDR3 DNA: TGTGCCAGCAGCCAAGACATCCCTAGCACGACGCAGTACTTC

D gene: TRBD2
CDR3 length: 22
J gene: TRBJ2-1
clone size: many
V gene: TRBV7-9
CDR3 protein: CASSLLQGIRLAGGPTYNEQFF
CDR3 DNA: TGTGCCAGCAGCTTACTACAGGGGATACGACTAGCGGGGGGTCCCACCTACAATGAGCAGTTCTTC

D gene: TRBD1
CDR3 length: 16
J gene: TRBJ1-2
clone size: NA
V gene: TRBV10-2
CDR3 protein: CASSESGRGANYGYTF
CDR3 DNA: TGCGCCAGCAGTGAGTCGGGCAGGGGGGCTAACTATGGCTACACCTTC

D gene: NA
CDR3 length: 15
J gene: TRBJ1-1
clone size: NA
V gene: TRBV7-8
CDR3 protein: CASSPPGTSNTEAFF
CDR3 DNA: TGTGCCAGCAGCCCACCCGGGACCTCCAACACTGAAGCTTTCTTT

D gene: NA
CDR3 length: 13
J gene: TRBJ2-7
clone size: NA
V gene: TRBV2
CDR3 protein: CASGARGSYEQYF
CDR3 DNA: TGTGCCAGCGGAGCTAGGGGCTCCTACGAGCAGTACTTC

D gene: NA
CDR3 length: 14
J gene: TRBJ2-3
clone size: many
V gene: TRBV5-1
CDR3 protein: CASTGDASTDTQYF
CDR3 DNA: TGCGCCAGCACGGGTGACGCTAGCACAGATACGCAGTATTTT

D gene: NA
CDR3 length: 14
J gene: TRBJ1-6
clone size: few
V gene: TRBV24-1
CDR3 protein: CATSEAGLGSPLHF
CDR3 DNA: TGTGCCACCAGTGAGGCAGGGCTAGGTTCACCCCTCCACTTT

D gene: TRBD2
CDR3 length: 15
J gene: TRBJ2-5
clone size: once
V gene: TRBV5-4
CDR3 protein: CAQQLLAGGGETQYF
CDR3 DNA: TGTGCCCAACAGCTACTAGCGGGGGGGGGAGAGACCCAGTACTTC

D gene: NA
CDR3 length: 14
J gene: TRBJ2-7
clone size: NA
V gene: TRBV5-1
CDR3 protein: CASSGGTASYEQYF
CDR3 DNA: TGCGCCAGCAGCGGGGGGACAGCCAGCTACGAGCAGTACTTC

D gene: TRBD1
CDR3 length: 15
J gene: TRBJ2-2
clone size: NA
V gene: TRBV27
CDR3 protein: CASSLSGQGAGELFF
CDR3 DNA: TGTGCCAGCAGTTTATCGGGACAGGGGGCCGGGGAGCTGTTTTTT

D gene: NA
CDR3 length: 13
J gene: TRBJ1-6
clone size: NA
V gene: TRBV5-1
CDR3 protein: CASSLVQESPLHF
CDR3 DNA: TGCGCCAGCAGCTTGGTGCAGGAATCGCCCCTCCACTTT

D gene: NA
CDR3 length: 14
J gene: TRBJ2-7
clone size: many
V gene: TRBV7-3
CDR3 protein: CASSLGLSSYEQYF
CDR3 DNA: TGTGCCAGCAGCCTGGGACTGAGCTCCTACGAGCAGTACTTC

D gene: TRBD1
CDR3 length: 17
J gene: TRBJ1-3
clone size: once
V gene: TRBV20-1
CDR3 protein: CSARPRDRGSSGNTIYF
CDR3 DNA: TGCAGTGCTAGACCTCGGGACAGGGGGAGCTCTGGAAACACCATATATTTT

D gene: NA
CDR3 length: 14
J gene: TRBJ2-6
clone size: NA
V gene: TRBV7-9
CDR3 protein: CASRARTGANVLTF
CDR3 DNA: TGTGCCAGCAGGGCTCGCACTGGGGCCAACGTCCTGACTTTC

D gene: NA
CDR3 length: 12
J gene: TRBJ1-1
clone size: many
V gene: TRBV3-1
CDR3 protein: CASSQVNSEAFF
CDR3 DNA: TGTGCCAGCAGCCAAGTAAATTCTGAAGCTTTCTTT

D gene: NA
CDR3 length: 11
J gene: TRBJ1-2
clone size: NA
V gene: TRBV19
CDR3 protein: CASMGVYGYTF
CDR3 DNA: TGTGCCAGTATGGGGGTCTATGGCTACACCTTC

D gene: NA
CDR3 length: 16
J gene: TRBJ2-1
clone size: few
V gene: TRBV10-3
CDR3 protein: CAISEFEQLFYNEQFF
CDR3 DNA: TGTGCCATCAGTGAGTTTGAGCAACTCTTTTACAATGAGCAGTTCTTC

D gene: NA
CDR3 length: 15
J gene: TRBJ1-6
clone size: many
V gene: TRBV7-9
CDR3 protein: CASSWGQERDSPLHF
CDR3 DNA: TGTGCCAGCAGTTGGGGGCAAGAAAGGGATTCACCCCTCCACTTT

D gene: NA
CDR3 length: 15
J gene: TRBJ2-7
clone size: NA
V gene: TRBV29-1
CDR3 protein: CSVARGHRSGYEQYF
CDR3 DNA: TGCAGCGTTGCCAGGGGTCACAGATCGGGCTACGAGCAGTACTTC

D gene: TRBD2
CDR3 length: 15
J gene: TRBJ2-1
clone size: NA
V gene: TRBV7-3
CDR3 protein: CASSPISGRNGEQFF
CDR3 DNA: TGTGCTAGCAGCCCGATTAGCGGGAGGAACGGCGAGCAGTTCTTC

D gene: TRBD1
CDR3 length: 17
J gene: TRBJ2-7
clone size: NA
V gene: TRBV10-3
CDR3 protein: CAISGQGKGSTSYEQYF
CDR3 DNA: TGTGCCATCAGCGGACAGGGGAAAGGTTCCACCTCCTACGAGCAGTACTTC

D gene: NA
CDR3 length: 15
J gene: TRBJ2-2
clone size: few
V gene: TRBV2
CDR3 protein: CASRVDLRNTGELFF
CDR3 DNA: TGTGCCAGCAGAGTGGACCTCCGGAACACCGGGGAGCTGTTTTTT

D gene: NA
CDR3 length: 13
J gene: TRBJ1-2
clone size: NA
V gene: TRBV7-2
CDR3 protein: CASSLVIEDGYTF
CDR3 DNA: TGTGCCAGCAGCTTAGTGATAGAAGATGGCTACACCTTC

D gene: NA
CDR3 length: 16
J gene: TRBJ1-4
clone size: NA
V gene: TRBV2
CDR3 protein: CASSEALIATNEKLFF
CDR3 DNA: TGTGCCAGCAGTGAAGCGCTCATTGCAACTAATGAAAAACTGTTTTTT

D gene: NA
CDR3 length: 14
J gene: TRBJ1-5
clone size: NA
V gene: TRBV19
CDR3 protein: CASSYRARNQPQHF
CDR3 DNA: TGTGCCAGTAGTTACAGGGCACGCAATCAGCCCCAGCATTTT

D gene: NA
CDR3 length: 14
J gene: TRBJ1-4
clone size: once
V gene: TRBV12-3/TRBV12-4
CDR3 protein: CASSLRGEGEKLFF
CDR3 DNA: TGTGCCAGCAGTTTACGGGGGGAAGGAGAAAAACTGTTTTTT

D gene: TRBD1
CDR3 length: 15
J gene: TRBJ1-5
clone size: NA
V gene: TRBV20-1
CDR3 protein: CSATSGTDSNQPQHF
CDR3 DNA: TGCAGTGCCACCTCCGGGACAGATAGCAATCAGCCCCAGCATTTT

D gene: NA
CDR3 length: 14
J gene: TRBJ2-3
clone size: NA
V gene: TRBV10-3
CDR3 protein: CATGDSSSTDTQYF
CDR3 DNA: TGTGCCACGGGCGACAGTTCTAGCACAGATACGCAGTATTTT

D gene: NA
CDR3 length: 14
J gene: TRBJ1-2
clone size: few
V gene: TRBV20-1
CDR3 protein: CSANGPKAGEGYTF
CDR3 DNA: TGCAGTGCGAACGGCCCCAAGGCGGGGGAAGGCTACACCTTC